This is a list of T cell receptor beta chains from one sample in a study of blood T cell repertoires in COVID-19. Only in-frame clones appear in the TCRdb table, and some are missing; sequencing was by immunoSEQ multiplex PCR. There are under 400,000 clones in the sample; 88% occur only once, and 1.6% lies in the top ten. Material: peripheral blood. These TCRs come from a woman younger than 45 with COVID-19, enrolled during active disease. Each CDR3 is given with its conserved first and last residue. The order of the fields is V gene, J gene, CDR3 length, clone size, D gene, CDR3 DNA, CDR3 protein. The D gene is left open where the match is weak. Size values are once, few and many counts, or a class for expanded clones, and some rows have none.

V gene: TRBV29-1
J gene: TRBJ2-7
CDR3 length: 14
clone size: NA
D gene: TRBD2
CDR3 DNA: TGCAGCGTTGGGCGGCTAGCGGGGGGACGGGAGCAGTACTTC
CDR3 protein: CSVGRLAGGREQYF

V gene: TRBV28
J gene: TRBJ1-1
CDR3 length: 15
clone size: NA
D gene: TRBD1
CDR3 DNA: TGTGCCAGCAGTCCGAACAGGGGGCGAAACACTGAAGCTTTCTTT
CDR3 protein: CASSPNRGRNTEAFF

V gene: TRBV2
J gene: TRBJ2-3
CDR3 length: 15
clone size: NA
D gene: TRBD2
CDR3 DNA: TGTGCCAGCACCCGGACTAGCGGAAAATCAGATACGCAGTATTTT
CDR3 protein: CASTRTSGKSDTQYF

V gene: TRBV28
J gene: TRBJ1-5
CDR3 length: 16
clone size: NA
D gene: NA
CDR3 DNA: TGTGCCAGCAGTCTCACAGGGATGAATAGCAATCAGCCCCAGCATTTT
CDR3 protein: CASSLTGMNSNQPQHF

V gene: TRBV6-2/TRBV6-3
J gene: TRBJ1-6
CDR3 length: 15
clone size: NA
D gene: NA
CDR3 DNA: TGTGCCAGCAGTCCGGCGCCGGGACAAGGATCACCCCTCCACTTT
CDR3 protein: CASSPAPGQGSPLHF

V gene: TRBV7-2
J gene: TRBJ1-2
CDR3 length: 14
clone size: NA
D gene: NA
CDR3 DNA: TGTGCCAGCAGCCCGTTCGGGGACACCTATGGCTACACCTTC
CDR3 protein: CASSPFGDTYGYTF

V gene: TRBV3-1/TRBV3-2
J gene: TRBJ2-2
CDR3 length: 18
clone size: NA
D gene: TRBD1
CDR3 DNA: TGTGCCAGCAGCCAATACCGAATCGGGACAGGGAGAACCGGGGAGCTGTTTTTT
CDR3 protein: CASSQYRIGTGRTGELFF

V gene: TRBV3-1/TRBV3-2
J gene: TRBJ1-3
CDR3 length: 16
clone size: NA
D gene: TRBD1
CDR3 DNA: TGTGCCAGCAGCCTTCGGACAGGGTTCCCTGGAAACACCATATATTTT
CDR3 protein: CASSLRTGFPGNTIYF

V gene: TRBV10-3
J gene: TRBJ1-4
CDR3 length: 15
clone size: NA
D gene: NA
CDR3 DNA: TGTGCCATCAGTGACCCAGGGGCGACTAATGAAAAACTGTTTTTT
CDR3 protein: CAISDPGATNEKLFF

V gene: TRBV2
J gene: TRBJ2-1
CDR3 length: 15
clone size: NA
D gene: NA
CDR3 DNA: TGTGCCAGCAGTGAACGTGCGGGCTACCAGGGGGAGCAGTTCTTC
CDR3 protein: CASSERAGYQGEQFF

V gene: TRBV19
J gene: TRBJ1-5
CDR3 length: 16
clone size: NA
D gene: TRBD1
CDR3 DNA: TGTGCCAGTAGTCCCAACCGGGACAGTTTAAATCAGCCCCAGCATTTT
CDR3 protein: CASSPNRDSLNQPQHF

V gene: TRBV7-9
J gene: TRBJ1-2
CDR3 length: 16
clone size: once
D gene: NA
CDR3 DNA: TGTGCCAGCAGCTTAGATGCGGGGGGCTTGAATAATGGCTACACCTTC
CDR3 protein: CASSLDAGGLNNGYTF

V gene: TRBV6-5
J gene: TRBJ2-3
CDR3 length: 15
clone size: few
D gene: TRBD1
CDR3 DNA: TGTGCCAGCAGACCTCCGGGACAGGGGGCAGATACGCAGTATTTT
CDR3 protein: CASRPPGQGADTQYF

V gene: TRBV7-8
J gene: TRBJ2-2
CDR3 length: 18
clone size: NA
D gene: TRBD2
CDR3 DNA: TGTGCCAGCAGCCGGATCTTTTACTCGGCGGGGGGTGCCGGGGAGCTGTTTTTT
CDR3 protein: CASSRIFYSAGGAGELFF

V gene: TRBV3-1/TRBV3-2
J gene: TRBJ1-5
CDR3 length: 16
clone size: NA
D gene: TRBD1
CDR3 DNA: TGTGCCAGCAGCCAAGAAGGGGGCTGGCTTACTCAGCCCCAGCATTTT
CDR3 protein: CASSQEGGWLTQPQHF

V gene: TRBV7-9
J gene: TRBJ1-3
CDR3 length: 16
clone size: few
D gene: NA
CDR3 DNA: TGTGCCAGCAGACCGCCAGACAGGCTCTCTGGAAACACCATATATTTT
CDR3 protein: CASRPPDRLSGNTIYF

V gene: TRBV6-5
J gene: TRBJ2-3
CDR3 length: 12
clone size: NA
D gene: NA
CDR3 DNA: TGTGCCAGCTCCGCTTCCGCGGATACGCAGTATTTT
CDR3 protein: CASSASADTQYF

V gene: TRBV9
J gene: TRBJ2-3
CDR3 length: 12
clone size: NA
D gene: NA
CDR3 DNA: TGTGCCAGCAGCGTCGGAGGGGATACGCAGTATTTT
CDR3 protein: CASSVGGDTQYF

V gene: TRBV18
J gene: TRBJ2-3
CDR3 length: 15
clone size: NA
D gene: TRBD1
CDR3 DNA: TGTGCCAGCTCACCGCCGGGGACAGGACAGTGGGCGCAGTATTTT
CDR3 protein: CASSPPGTGQWAQYF

V gene: TRBV11-2
J gene: TRBJ2-5
CDR3 length: 15
clone size: NA
D gene: NA
CDR3 DNA: TGTGCCAGCAGCTTAGGACACGGGGGGCGAGAGACCCAGTACTTC
CDR3 protein: CASSLGHGGRETQYF